A single T cell receptor beta chain is shown here with its context. TCRdb passed the 5' RACE reads through MiXCR, listing each CDR3 protein once. This sample has roughly 500,000 distinct CDR3 sequences, with around 20% found just once. The data are from a study of T-cell memory formation after mild COVID-19. V lost 0 bases and J lost 5, with 17 bases in between. CDR3 size: 17 residues. Germline CDR1 is MGHRA and CDR2 is YSYEKL. V gene TRBV4-1 combines with J gene TRBJ2-1; D call uncertain. The TCR was taken from an adult woman who had mild COVID-19 (a few samples of this study predate the infection). Cell type and time point are not known. Sequencing was performed on PBMCs or a T cell subset sorted from them (not recorded which). Here the CDR3 reads CASSQDRWLKTHNEQFF. CDR3 nucleotide sequence: TGCGCCAGCAGCCAAGATAGGTGGTTAAAAACACACAATGAGCAGTTCTTC.